This T cell receptor beta chain was recovered during a study of blood T cells in healthy people across ages (dated by TCRdb to between 2015 and 2016). Describing the broader study: In model experiments, roughly one uniquely barcoded TCR beta cDNA molecule per two T cells was captured by template switching. The study measured age-related changes in TCR beta repertoire diversity using deep sequencing normalized with unique cDNA molecular identifiers. The donors were divided into four age groups: young (average roughly 17 years), middle-aged (approximately 41), aged (approximately 59) and long-lived (82). To avoid experimental bias, donors of different ages were randomly spread across the sequencing lanes. The study analyzed two additional independent replicas of 1 million unique cDNA reads from the same blood draw for two donors, one aged 18 to 29 and one aged 80 or older.

The sample holds a few counts of this clonotype. The specificity of this receptor is unknown. Base quality data are lacking; no much larger clone is found one base away. The investigation overall reported the following: Observed TCR beta diversity per million T cells fell roughly linearly with age, and a significant reduction was already apparent by age around 40. Compared with the aged group, more naive CD4+ T cells, fewer expanded clones and increased TCR diversity were shown by the long-lived group, suggesting age selection. Because the CMV infection status of the donors was unknown, age-related changes in expanded clonotypes may potentially have been confounded. Estimates of total diversity based on one million sequenced T cells were considered lower bounds and underestimates. Observed TCR beta diversity correlated strongly with the percentage of naive T cells measured by flow cytometry. Conclusive comparison of naive and antigen-experienced compartments was prevented by the profiling of bulk unsorted PBMCs.

The library came from 5' RACE. Sequencing was carried out with an Illumina HiSeq 2500. The second PCR ran for roughly 7 to 11 cycles and used a J-beta primer mix along with a sample-barcoded 5' primer. Each TCR beta cDNA molecule received a unique molecular identifier from a template-switch 5' adaptor carrying 12 random nucleotides. At least 3 million CDR3-containing paired-end reads were obtained from each sample. First-strand cDNA synthesis was performed from all RNA using the Mint cDNA synthesis kit, with priming by a TRBC-specific oligonucleotide. All cDNA was treated with uracil-DNA glycosylase and then went through a first 18-cycle PCR with the universal primers M1SS and BC2_uni_R. On the study's bioinformatics: For normalization, 1 million high-quality reads, each with a distinct molecular identifier, were randomly selected from each sample. Reads sharing molecular identifiers were discarded rather than binned into consensus sequences. MiTCR, with a Q25 quality threshold and the strictest error-elimination algorithm, was used for CDR3 identification, clonotype clustering and error correction. A nonparametric unseen species model using Euler transformation provided a lower-bound estimate of total TCR beta diversity. TCRdb handled the public reads itself, with Q25 trimming in fastp and clone calling in MiXCR, and kept productive beta chains. Rows merge per CDR3 protein into single entries with the most common DNA and genes. The authors' filters were not applied to this entry. Across this sample there are 1.5 million to 2 million distinct CDR3 sequences, with 28% seen only once. Jointly, the top ten make up 7.7% of the sample.

Donors were a few dozen systemically healthy Caucasian individuals from Russia aged about 6 to 100 years. Each donor gave about 10 milliliters of peripheral blood, drawn into EDTA-treated Vacutainer tubes. Ficoll-Paque density-gradient centrifugation was used to isolate PBMCs, with at least 6.5 million obtained per sample. Total RNA was extracted from PBMCs with Trizol reagent, with at least 6 micrograms obtained per sample. For every donor, flow cytometry on a PBMC aliquot measured the percentage of naive CD45RAhigh/CD27high T cells. From a lookup of the germline V gene (reference sequence), CDR1 and CDR2 are LNHNV and YYDKDF. Trimming takes 1 base from V and 11 bases from J, and the germline ends sit 16 bases apart. Including cysteine and phenylalanine, the CDR3 has 14 amino acids. Only CDR3 DNA is held: 42 bases, read in frame from base 1.

The chain uses TRBV15 and TRBJ2-3; the D segment may tentatively be TRBD1 or TRBD2, each giving 6 matched bases. The sample comprised blood. This TCR was recovered from a woman aged 25-40 years in good health. CDR3 sequence: CATSRARGGLGQYF. The nucleotide sequence reads as follows: TGTGCCACCAGCAGAGCCCGAGGGGGACTCGGGCAGTATTTT.